This T cell receptor beta chain came from a study of low-dose radiotherapy and immunotherapy resistance in tumors. For the study at large: With 1 Gy per fraction every two weeks, Cohort 2 accumulated 13 Gy across 26 weeks.

As to time point: before trial treatment. Donors received nivolumab, ipilimumab, aspirin, low-dose cyclophosphamide and low-dose radiotherapy. This clonotype has at least ten counts. TRAV and TRBV primers primed cDNA for both TCRalpha and TCRbeta. A constant-region primer paired with the V-primer adapter amplified TCRs over about 19 PCR cycles. TCRdb redid the calling of the reads with MiXCR, one entry per CDR3 protein. Of tens of thousands of distinct CDR3 sequences in the sample, 15% to 20% are singletons; the top ten hold roughly 2.8%. Germline-derived CDR1 and CDR2 are DFQATT and SNEGSKA (reference sequence). The CDR3 loop spans 13 amino acids.

This specimen was PBMCs, taken before treatment. The sequence derives from a male donor with prostate cancer. V usage is TRBV20-1 and J usage is TRBJ2-5; 13 nucleotides agree with TRBD2. CDR3 DNA: TGCAGAGCGACTAGCGGGGGGCAAGAGACCCAGTACTTC. It is translated as CRATSGGQETQYF.